Listed below are T cell receptor beta chains from one sample, sequenced in a study of T cell repertoires in cytomegalovirus infection. In TCRdb, the reads were re-called with MiXCR into one record per CDR3 protein. Of some 170,000 distinct CDR3 sequences detected, roughly a sixth appear once; the ten largest clones hold under 30%. The specimen sequenced was CD8+ T cells from PBMCs. The receptor set was obtained from a human donor in good health (CMV status not recorded). Some clones in this sample may be carry-over from other donors' samples. The CDR3 runs from the conserved cysteine through the conserved F or W. A D gene is named only where the DNA matches it firmly. Not all rows give a size; the values are once, few, many and, for expanded clones, a class.

12	TRBV27	.	TRBJ2-1	few	CASSLLDGEQFF	TGTGCCAGCAGTCTCCTAGATGGTGAGCAGTTCTTC
16	TRBV11-2	TRBD1	TRBJ2-7	.	CASSIWTGGTKYEQYF	TGTGCCAGCAGCATTTGGACAGGGGGCACAAAGTACGAGCAGTACTTC
15	TRBV7-8	TRBD1	TRBJ1-1	.	CASSRYRGGGTEAFF	TGTGCCAGCAGCCGTTACAGGGGGGGAGGCACTGAAGCTTTCTTT
13	TRBV29-1	.	TRBJ1-3	.	CSASVGDGNTIYF	TGCAGCGCCTCAGTTGGGGACGGAAACACCATATATTTT
15	TRBV7-6	TRBD1	TRBJ2-2	few	CASGEGQEGTGELFF	TGTGCCAGCGGCGAAGGACAGGAAGGTACCGGGGAGCTGTTTTTT
20	TRBV6-6	.	TRBJ2-6	.	CASSLLPSRVASSGANVLTF	TGTGCCAGCAGTTTATTGCCCTCAAGAGTTGCTAGCTCTGGGGCCAACGTCCTGACTTTC
16	TRBV7-4	.	TRBJ1-4	few	CASSLVTHRQDEKLFF	TGTGCCAGCAGCTTAGTAACCCACAGACAGGATGAAAAACTGTTTTTT
15	TRBV7-6	.	TRBJ1-5	many	CASSPEGFDSQPQHF	TGTGCCAGCAGCCCCGAGGGATTCGATAGTCAGCCCCAGCATTTT
12	TRBV7-6	.	TRBJ2-7	.	CASSYDSYEQYF	TGTGCCAGCAGCTACGACAGTTACGAGCAGTACTTC
9	TRBV7-6	.	TRBJ2-1	.	CAGHNEQFF	TGTGCCGGTCACAATGAGCAGTTCTTC
17	TRBV24-1	TRBD1	TRBJ2-1	.	CATSAYSTGSSYNEQFF	TGTGCCACCAGTGCCTATTCGACAGGGAGCTCCTACAATGAGCAGTTCTTC
14	TRBV28	TRBD1	TRBJ2-7	.	CASSRTGTGREQYF	TGTGCCAGCAGTCGGACCGGGACAGGGCGCGAGCAGTACTTC
13	TRBV20-1	.	TRBJ2-7	.	CSLPTLGAGEQYF	TGCAGTCTACCGACCCTCGGCGCGGGGGAGCAGTACTTC
14	TRBV7-4	.	TRBJ2-7	.	CASSSRDGAYEQYF	TGTGCCAGCAGCTCCAGGGACGGCGCCTACGAGCAGTACTTC
15	TRBV11-2	TRBD1	TRBJ2-7	.	CASSLDQSDRDEQYF	TGTGCCAGCAGCTTAGATCAGAGCGACAGGGACGAGCAGTACTTC
12	TRBV11-3	.	TRBJ2-1	.	CASSLSNNEQFF	TGTGCCAGCAGCTTATCGAACAATGAGCAGTTCTTC
19	TRBV28	.	TRBJ2-1	few	CASKLSRAGPGLISNEQFF	TGTGCCAGTAAACTCTCGCGCGCCGGTCCGGGACTGATTTCCAATGAGCAGTTCTTC
17	TRBV28	.	TRBJ1-1	.	CASSSTDILRGNTEAFF	TGTGCCAGCAGTTCTACCGACATCTTAAGAGGGAACACTGAAGCTTTCTTT
16	TRBV7-2	TRBD1	TRBJ1-4	.	CASSMGQGAFVEKLFF	TGTGCCAGCAGCATGGGACAGGGGGCCTTTGTGGAAAAACTGTTTTTT
14	TRBV12-3/TRBV12-4	.	TRBJ2-3	.	CASSFAGATDTQYF	TGTGCCAGCAGTTTCGCGGGGGCCACAGATACGCAGTATTTT
17	TRBV14	.	TRBJ2-7	.	CASSQAGTGVVFYEQYF	TGTGCCAGCAGCCAAGCGGGGACGGGGGTAGTTTTCTACGAGCAGTACTTC
17	TRBV7-6	.	TRBJ2-3	.	CASSFLSLSSSTDTQYF	TGTGCCAGCAGCTTTTTGAGTCTCTCCTCTAGCACAGATACGCAGTATTTT
15	TRBV7-2	.	TRBJ1-1	few	CASSSVTGANTEAFF	TGTGCCAGCAGCTCGGTGACAGGAGCGAACACTGAAGCTTTCTTT
14	TRBV5-5	.	TRBJ1-5	few	CASSLVWGNQPQHF	TGTGCCAGCAGCTTGGTATGGGGGAATCAGCCCCAGCATTTT
16	TRBV19	.	TRBJ2-3	.	CASRKTTGLSTDTQYF	TGTGCCAGTAGGAAGACAACAGGGCTTAGCACAGATACGCAGTATTTT
14	TRBV15	.	TRBJ2-1	few	CATSLPDSYNEQFF	TGTGCCACCAGCCTCCCAGACAGTTACAATGAGCAGTTCTTC
15	TRBV12-3/TRBV12-4	.	TRBJ2-7	.	CASSFRPVAGREQYF	TGTGCCAGCAGTTTCAGGCCGGTGGCAGGGCGCGAGCAGTACTTC
15	TRBV4-2	TRBD1	TRBJ1-1	.	CASSTRTGTMTEAFF	TGTGCCAGCAGCACTCGGACAGGGACTATGACTGAAGCTTTCTTT
15	TRBV29-1	TRBD1	TRBJ2-1	.	CSVEGLQGLYNEQFF	TGCAGCGTTGAGGGGTTACAGGGGCTATACAATGAGCAGTTCTTC
17	TRBV28	.	TRBJ2-7	.	CAASSVVMDSNSYEQYF	TGTGCCGCCAGCAGTGTAGTAATGGACTCCAACTCCTACGAGCAGTACTTC
17	TRBV20-1	.	TRBJ1-2	few	CSAPQVVAGAPRYGYTF	TGCAGTGCTCCTCAGGTGGTGGCCGGGGCTCCCAGATATGGCTACACCTTC
17	TRBV27	TRBD2	TRBJ2-1	many	CASSPAYPAGEYNEQFF	TGTGCCAGCAGCCCAGCATATCCAGCGGGGGAGTACAATGAGCAGTTCTTC
14	TRBV28	TRBD1	TRBJ2-5	.	CASSRTGGYETQYF	TGTGCCAGCAGTCGTACAGGGGGCTACGAGACCCAGTACTTC
13	TRBV23-1	.	TRBJ2-7	few	CASSHQQGNEQYF	TGCGCCAGCAGTCATCAACAGGGAAACGAGCAGTACTTC
15	TRBV7-9	TRBD1	TRBJ1-6	.	CASSLPGTGNSPLHF	TGTGCCAGCAGTTTACCCGGGACAGGGAATTCACCCCTCCACTTT
13	TRBV30	.	TRBJ1-1	few	CAWSVGQGTEAFF	TGTGCCTGGAGTGTTGGTCAGGGCACTGAAGCTTTCTTT
16	TRBV4-3	.	TRBJ1-1	.	CASSQDWSSWNTEAFF	TGCGCCAGCAGCCAAGATTGGAGTAGTTGGAACACTGAAGCTTTCTTT
13	TRBV28	.	TRBJ2-7	.	CASSLQAAYEQYF	TGTGCCAGCAGTTTGCAGGCCGCCTACGAGCAGTACTTC
13	TRBV9	.	TRBJ2-2	.	CASSDRETGELFF	TGTGCCAGCAGCGACCGAGAAACCGGGGAGCTGTTTTTT
11	TRBV28	.	TRBJ1-1	few	CACKLTTEAFF	TGTGCCTGCAAATTGACCACTGAAGCTTTCTTT
19	TRBV7-6	TRBD1	TRBJ2-6	few	CASSLARGQGASGANVLTF	TGTGCCAGCAGCTTAGCTAGGGGACAGGGGGCCTCTGGGGCCAACGTCCTGACTTTC
18	TRBV7-9	TRBD1	TRBJ2-3	.	CASSPYPSRDRATDTQYF	TGTGCCAGCAGCCCGTACCCCTCCCGGGACAGGGCCACAGATACGCAGTATTTT
16	TRBV7-9	TRBD1	TRBJ2-1	.	CASIPAGTGNYNEQFF	TGTGCCAGCATACCAGCCGGGACAGGAAACTACAATGAGCAGTTCTTC
17	TRBV3-1	.	TRBJ1-2	.	CASSQGLIGGLGKGYTF	TGTGCCAGCAGCCAAGGCTTAATTGGGGGGCTTGGTAAAGGCTACACCTTC